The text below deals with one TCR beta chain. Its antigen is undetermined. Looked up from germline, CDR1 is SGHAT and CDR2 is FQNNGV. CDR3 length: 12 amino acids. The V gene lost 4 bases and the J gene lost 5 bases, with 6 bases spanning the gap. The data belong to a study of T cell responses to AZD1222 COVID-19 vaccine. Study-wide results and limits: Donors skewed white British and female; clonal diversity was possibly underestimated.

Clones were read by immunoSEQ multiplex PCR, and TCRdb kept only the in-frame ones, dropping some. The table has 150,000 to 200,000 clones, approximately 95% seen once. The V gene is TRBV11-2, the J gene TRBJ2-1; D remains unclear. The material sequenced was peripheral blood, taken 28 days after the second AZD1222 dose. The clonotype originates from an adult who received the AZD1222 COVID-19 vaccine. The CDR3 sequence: CASSSVNNEQFF. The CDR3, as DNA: TGTGCCAGCAGCTCAGTAAACAATGAGCAGTTCTTC.